A selection of T cell receptor beta chains follows, all from one sample in a study of CD8+ T cells in alopecia areata. Method: immunoSEQ multiplex PCR; TCRdb's copy keeps in-frame clones and lacks some. The table records 140,000 to 150,000 clones, 58% of them present only once. The specimen was CD4+ T cells sorted from blood, collected at week 0. The receptors here all came from a human donor with alopecia areata. The CDR3 runs from the conserved cysteine through the conserved F or W. For some rows the clone size is stated as once, few or many, or as a class when expanded; others skip it.

V gene: TRBV5-1; CDR3 length: 17; clone size: few; J gene: TRBJ2-5; CDR3 protein: CASSPRTSGGAYETQYF
V gene: TRBV27; CDR3 length: 16; clone size: NA; J gene: TRBJ1-5; CDR3 protein: CASSAGAGGSNQPQHF
V gene: TRBV5-1; CDR3 length: 13; clone size: few; J gene: TRBJ1-2; CDR3 protein: CASSVDSLYGYTF
V gene: TRBV6-5; CDR3 length: 16; clone size: NA; J gene: TRBJ1-2; CDR3 protein: CASSYGRGQGNYGYTF
V gene: TRBV29-1; CDR3 length: 14; clone size: NA; J gene: TRBJ2-5; CDR3 protein: CSVAWDRGWETQYF
V gene: TRBV29-1; CDR3 length: 13; clone size: few; J gene: TRBJ2-2; CDR3 protein: CSVGRGRAGELFF
V gene: TRBV30; CDR3 length: 18; clone size: NA; J gene: TRBJ1-6; CDR3 protein: CAWGRLGEFRGDNSPLHF
V gene: TRBV4-3; CDR3 length: 14; clone size: NA; J gene: TRBJ2-7; CDR3 protein: CASSQDRLSYEQYF
V gene: TRBV29-1; CDR3 length: 14; clone size: NA; J gene: TRBJ1-2; CDR3 protein: CSVVGVFSNYGYTF
V gene: TRBV7-2; CDR3 length: 12; clone size: NA; J gene: TRBJ2-5; CDR3 protein: CASSSQVETQYF
V gene: TRBV27; CDR3 length: 13; clone size: NA; J gene: TRBJ1-2; CDR3 protein: CASSRPGIGGYTF
V gene: TRBV15; CDR3 length: 18; clone size: NA; J gene: TRBJ2-1; CDR3 protein: CATSSPKVLAGNYNEQFF
V gene: TRBV18; CDR3 length: 15; clone size: NA; J gene: TRBJ2-1; CDR3 protein: CASSPRTAVRDEQFF
V gene: TRBV30; CDR3 length: 14; clone size: NA; J gene: TRBJ2-5; CDR3 protein: CAWRDRGLGETQYF
V gene: TRBV7-9; CDR3 length: 14; clone size: NA; J gene: TRBJ2-1; CDR3 protein: CASRTQTGDGEQFF
V gene: TRBV7-9; CDR3 length: 15; clone size: few; J gene: TRBJ2-1; CDR3 protein: CASSSDRVSYNEQFF
V gene: TRBV20-1; CDR3 length: 11; clone size: NA; J gene: TRBJ2-3; CDR3 protein: CSAFTRKTQYF
V gene: TRBV7-6; CDR3 length: 18; clone size: NA; J gene: TRBJ2-7; CDR3 protein: CASSLLTSMDEGPYEQYF
V gene: TRBV4-3; CDR3 length: 18; clone size: NA; J gene: TRBJ2-3; CDR3 protein: CASSQDLAGVISTDTQYF
V gene: TRBV11-3; CDR3 length: 11; clone size: few; J gene: TRBJ2-7; CDR3 protein: CASSSPYEQYF
V gene: TRBV6-6; CDR3 length: 13; clone size: NA; J gene: TRBJ1-1; CDR3 protein: CASRPKGGDEAFF
V gene: TRBV7-8; CDR3 length: 15; clone size: NA; J gene: TRBJ2-5; CDR3 protein: CASSQGGSRWETQYF
V gene: TRBV30; CDR3 length: 13; clone size: NA; J gene: TRBJ2-5; CDR3 protein: CAWTPFGRETQYF
V gene: TRBV7-7; CDR3 length: 15; clone size: few; J gene: TRBJ2-3; CDR3 protein: CASTRGSECTDTQYF
V gene: TRBV5-4; CDR3 length: 15; clone size: NA; J gene: TRBJ2-1; CDR3 protein: CASSMDRGSYNEQFF
V gene: TRBV4-2; CDR3 length: 17; clone size: few; J gene: TRBJ2-6; CDR3 protein: CASSQESRRSRANVLTF
V gene: TRBV18; CDR3 length: 13; clone size: NA; J gene: TRBJ1-1; CDR3 protein: CASSPGQGTEAFF
V gene: TRBV6-5; CDR3 length: 13; clone size: NA; J gene: TRBJ1-5; CDR3 protein: CASSPGFWQPQHF
V gene: TRBV9; CDR3 length: 14; clone size: NA; J gene: TRBJ2-3; CDR3 protein: CASSLKWGVDTQYF
V gene: TRBV29-1; CDR3 length: 13; clone size: NA; J gene: TRBJ1-2; CDR3 protein: CSVEDGIFYGYTF
V gene: TRBV5-6; CDR3 length: 14; clone size: NA; J gene: TRBJ1-2; CDR3 protein: CASSSGTGTYGYTF
V gene: TRBV4-1; CDR3 length: 15; clone size: NA; J gene: TRBJ2-7; CDR3 protein: CASSPGQGAIYEQYF
V gene: TRBV29-1; CDR3 length: 13; clone size: few; J gene: TRBJ2-5; CDR3 protein: CSVVKAGEETQYF
V gene: TRBV29-1; CDR3 length: 16; clone size: NA; J gene: TRBJ2-4; CDR3 protein: CSVEEGHDRGGNIQYF
V gene: TRBV4-2; CDR3 length: 13; clone size: few; J gene: TRBJ1-2; CDR3 protein: CASSSTTGAGYTF
V gene: TRBV9; CDR3 length: 13; clone size: few; J gene: TRBJ2-2; CDR3 protein: CASSVSNTGELFF
V gene: TRBV5-6; CDR3 length: 12; clone size: NA; J gene: TRBJ1-2; CDR3 protein: CASSLDRVRYTF
V gene: TRBV20-1; CDR3 length: 11; clone size: NA; J gene: TRBJ1-2; CDR3 protein: CSADRIYGYTF
V gene: TRBV5-1; CDR3 length: 17; clone size: NA; J gene: TRBJ2-7; CDR3 protein: CASSPLGGGGSRDEQYF
V gene: TRBV11-1; CDR3 length: 13; clone size: few; J gene: TRBJ2-2; CDR3 protein: CASSFGITGELFF
V gene: TRBV5-6; CDR3 length: 13; clone size: NA; J gene: TRBJ2-1; CDR3 protein: CASSLRETAKQFF
V gene: TRBV10-3; CDR3 length: 15; clone size: once; J gene: TRBJ2-7; CDR3 protein: CAISESRGPPYEQYF
V gene: TRBV4-1; CDR3 length: 15; clone size: NA; J gene: TRBJ2-1; CDR3 protein: CASSHISGGYNEQFF
V gene: TRBV7-2; CDR3 length: 14; clone size: NA; J gene: TRBJ2-5; CDR3 protein: CASSLRTAQETQYF
V gene: TRBV5-6; CDR3 length: 14; clone size: NA; J gene: TRBJ1-6; CDR3 protein: CASSLNRGGSPLHF
V gene: TRBV29-1; CDR3 length: 16; clone size: NA; J gene: TRBJ2-1; CDR3 protein: CSVEAGQASGVNEQFF
V gene: TRBV29-1; CDR3 length: 13; clone size: few; J gene: TRBJ1-5; CDR3 protein: CSVGQGTNQPQHF
V gene: TRBV11-2; CDR3 length: 14; clone size: NA; J gene: TRBJ2-5; CDR3 protein: CASSLGTGPETQYF
V gene: TRBV2; CDR3 length: 14; clone size: few; J gene: TRBJ1-2; CDR3 protein: CASSEAGDRGLYTF
V gene: TRBV5-6; CDR3 length: 15; clone size: NA; J gene: TRBJ1-2; CDR3 protein: CASSAADRGNYGYTF